This T cell receptor beta chain comes out of a study of identical twins. From the 5' RACE reads, TCRdb called clonotypes with MiXCR, one entry per CDR3 protein. This table holds about 700,000 distinct CDR3 sequences, around 8.6% found once. The V gene's germline CDR1 is SGHRS and CDR2 YFSETQ. The CDR3 is 15 amino acids. With 7 bases removed from V and 0 bases from J, the gap between germline ends came to 14 bases. Broader study findings: Instead of following the same donors, the conclusions were based on cross-sectional statistical analysis.

Regarding this clonotype: The antigen remains unidentified.

This sample also appeared in a second study, on yellow fever vaccine responses in identical twins.

The sample was PBMCs. This sequence joins TRBV5-1 and TRBJ2-1, with unresolved D. The TCR originated in a woman younger than 30 in good health. The CDR3 sequence: CASAAILGSYNEQFF. The CDR3 DNA sequence: TGCGCCAGCGCGGCGATTTTGGGCTCCTACAATGAGCAGTTCTTC.